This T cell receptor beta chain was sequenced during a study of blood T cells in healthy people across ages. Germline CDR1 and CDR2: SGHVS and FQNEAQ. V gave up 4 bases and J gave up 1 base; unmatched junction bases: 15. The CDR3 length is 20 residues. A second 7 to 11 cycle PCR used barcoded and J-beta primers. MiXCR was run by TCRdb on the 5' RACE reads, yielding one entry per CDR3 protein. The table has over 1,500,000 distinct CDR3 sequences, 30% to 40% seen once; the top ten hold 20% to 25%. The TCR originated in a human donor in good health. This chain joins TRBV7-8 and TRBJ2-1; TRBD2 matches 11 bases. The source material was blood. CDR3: CASSSPTSGDLPSSYNEQFF. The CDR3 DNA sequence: TGTGCCAGCAGCTCCCCGACTAGCGGGGATCTACCCAGTTCCTACAATGAGCAGTTCTTC. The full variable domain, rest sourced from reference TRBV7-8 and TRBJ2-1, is GAGVSQSPRYKVAKRGQDVALRCDPISGHVSLFWYQQALGQGPEFLTYFQNEAQLDKSGLPSDRFFAERPEGSVSTLKIQRTQQEDSAVYLCASSSPTSGDLPSSYNEQFFGPGTRLTVL.